These 5 T cell receptor beta chains were all obtained from the same sample, sequenced in a study of T cell responses to AZD1222 COVID-19 vaccine. Generated by immunoSEQ multiplex PCR, the TCRdb table keeps only in-frame clones and is missing some. Of about 160,000 clones listed, roughly 90% are singletons. The sample was peripheral blood, taken 28 days after the second AZD1222 dose. These TCRs come from an adult who received the AZD1222 COVID-19 vaccine.

The chain has TRBV6-5 and TRBJ1-2; D remains unclear. The V and J ends lost 8 bases and 0 bases respectively, with 10 bases between them. This CDR3 has 13 residues. Germline CDR1 reads MNHEY; CDR2 reads SVGAGI. The CDR3 is CASRRDTNYGYTF. Here the CDR3 DNA reads TGTGCCAGCCGAAGAGACACTAACTATGGCTACACCTTC.

This clone occurred once. The chain has TRBV5-4 and TRBJ1-1; a weak D match, TRBD1 (5 bases). The CDR3 runs 15 residues. The V end was cut by 0 bases, the J end by 5 bases, with 14 bases between. CDR1 and CDR2 from the germline V gene are SGHNT and YYREEE (reference sequence). Written as DNA, the CDR3 is TGTGCCAGCAGCTTGGCCGGGGGGGGGAGGACTGAAGCTTTCTTT. It specifies CASSLAGGGRTEAFF.

This chain links TRBV5-1 with TRBJ2-7, with 14 bases matching TRBD2. Losses at the gene ends were 4 bases for V and 4 bases for J; bases not matched to a gene: 1. There are 14 residues in the CDR3. Germline V CDR1 and CDR2: SGHRS, YFSETQ. The CDR3 protein is CASSRLAGGYEQYF. CDR3 DNA: TGCGCCAGCAGCCGACTAGCGGGAGGGTACGAGCAGTACTTC.

The CDR3 here is CASSLAAGGDYNEQFF. For the CDR3, the DNA is TGTGCCAGCAGCTTAGCAGCGGGAGGGGACTACAATGAGCAGTTCTTC. The chain joins TRBV7-2 to TRBJ2-1; 10 bases are a match to TRBD2. CDR1 and CDR2 (germline): SGHTA, FQGNSA. The CDR3 contains 16 residues. V dropped 0 bases and J dropped 3; count of bases not matched to a gene: 2.

The V and J genes are TRBV19 and TRBJ1-5; a possible D gene is TRBD1 (6 bases). The V and J ends lost 7 bases and 0 bases respectively, with 10 bases between them. From germline, CDR1 is LNHDA and CDR2 SQIVND (reference sequence). The length of the CDR3 is 14 residues. The CDR3 sequence is CASTGAYSNQPQHF. CDR3 coding DNA: TGTGCCAGTACGGGGGCTTATAGCAATCAGCCCCAGCATTTT.